These 27 T cell receptor beta chains were all obtained from the same sample, sequenced in a study of response to subunit inactivated influenza vaccine. TCRdb re-derived calls from the RT-PCR reads in MiXCR, one entry per CDR3 protein. The repertoire holds 500,000 to 700,000 distinct CDR3 sequences, with 20% to 25% as singletons. These same records also appear under a second study, on T cells expressing NK-cell markers. According to that study: The authors generated TCR beta cDNA through 5'RACE template switching with UMIs.

The material was CD4+ T cells sorted from PBMCs, obtained 11 to 12 days after vaccination. The receptors come from a man aged 45-60 years who received an inactivated influenza vaccine.

The chain couples TRBV5-5 to TRBJ1-5; TRBD1 matches at 7 bases. V lost 1 base and J lost 7; bases outside the gene matches: 8. Germline V gene data show CDR1 as SGHKS and CDR2 as YYEKEE (reference sequence). This CDR3 has 15 amino acids. The CDR3 loop reads CASSLYTGVGQPQHF. The CDR3 DNA reads as TGTGCCAGCAGCTTGTATACAGGGGTTGGGCAGCCCCAGCATTTT. Using reference TRBV5-5 and TRBJ1-5 for the parts outside the CDR3, the full variable domain is DAGVTQSPTHLIKTRGQQVTLRCSPISGHKSVSWYQQVLGQGPQFIFQYYEKEERGRGNFPDRFSARQFPNYSSELNVNALLLGDSALYLCASSLYTGVGQPQHFGDGTRLSIL.

This chain connects TRBV14 to TRBJ2-7; D ambiguous. Germline V gene data show CDR1 as SGHDN and CDR2 as FVKESK. With 2 bases removed from V and 7 bases from J, the gap between germline ends came to 9 bases. The CDR3 extends over 12 amino acids. Here the CDR3 reads CASSQRTREQYF. The CDR3 DNA reads as TGTGCCAGCAGCCAAAGAACGAGGGAGCAGTACTTC.

This clonotype turned up a few times. The gene calls are TRBV5-1 and TRBJ2-2; TRBD1 aligns across 7 bases. The CDR3 extends over 16 amino acids. From germline, CDR1 is SGHRS and CDR2 YFSETQ. V shed 1 base and J 6 bases; nucleotides not matched to a gene: 9. CDR3 DNA sequence: TGCGCCAGCAGCTTGCGGGCGGACAGGTCATCCGGGGAGCTGTTTTTT. Translation gives CASSLRADRSSGELFF.

The chain couples TRBV6-2 or TRBV6-3 to TRBJ2-7; 7 nucleotides line up with TRBD1. Losses at the gene ends were 7 bases for V and 3 bases for J; bases not matched to a gene: 6. The CDR3 totals 13 residues. The V gene's germline CDR1 is MNHEY and CDR2 SVGEGT. CDR3: CASKKGAGYEQYF. Here the CDR3 DNA reads TGTGCCAGCAAGAAGGGGGCTGGCTACGAGCAGTACTTC.

This rearrangement joins TRBV3-1 to TRBJ2-2, with D possibly called TRBD1 or TRBD2 (5 bases each). Between the trimmed V and J ends, which lost 1 base and 6 bases, there was a span of 15 bases. The germline CDR1 and CDR2 sequences are LGHDT and YNNKEL (reference sequence). The CDR3 is made up of 16 amino acids. This CDR3 is CASSQGTGGSAGELFF. The CDR3 nucleotides are TGTGCCAGCAGCCAAGGTACAGGAGGAAGCGCCGGGGAGCTGTTTTTT.

This clonotype appeared a few times. The chain uses TRBV5-1 and TRBJ2-7; maybe TRBD2 (6 bases). This CDR3 spans 15 amino acids. Trimming stripped 0 bases from V and 7 bases from J, with 17 bases between. Germline CDR1 SGHRS, CDR2 YFSETQ. CDR3 in DNA: TGCGCCAGCAGCTTGGAGGCAGGCGGGGCGGGAGAGCAGTACTTC. Its translation: CASSLEAGGAGEQYF.

The table lists this clonotype with many counts. The rearrangement joins TRBV5-6 to TRBJ2-6; 9 bases line up with TRBD1. CDR1 and CDR2 (germline): SGHDT, YYEEEE. The junction had 6 bases not matched to a gene; V was cut back by 2 bases and J by 0 bases. There are 18 residues in the CDR3. DNA of the CDR3: TGTGCCAGCAGCTTAGCCGGGACAGGGTTCTCTGGGGCCAACGTCCTGACTTTC. Translation: CASSLAGTGFSGANVLTF.

This sequence joins TRBV5-1 and TRBJ2-3; TRBD2 agrees at 10 bases. Germline V CDR1 and CDR2: SGHRS, YFSETQ. V trimming: 4 bases; J trimming: 8 bases; junction bases outside the gene matches: 10. The CDR3 has 15 residues. CDR3 DNA: TGCGCCAGCAGCCGTCCGGGACTAGCGTTGGCTACGCAGTATTTT. This sequence encodes CASSRPGLALATQYF.

This clonotype was observed a handful of times. V is TRBV28 and J is TRBJ1-5, with 9 bases matching TRBD1. CDR3 size: 17 residues. Germline lookup yields CDR1 MDHEN and CDR2 SYDVKM. V gave up 5 bases and J gave up 7 bases; unmatched junction bases: 15. Here the CDR3 reads CASSAAQGAKINQPQHF. CDR3 nucleotides: TGTGCCAGCAGTGCCGCACAGGGGGCGAAGATAAACCAGCCCCAGCATTTT.

The rearrangement uses TRBV19 and TRBJ1-5; D unclear. V was cut by 4 bases and J by 5 bases, with 6 bases left in between. Germline V lookup: CDR1 LNHDA, CDR2 SQIVND (reference sequence). The CDR3 is 12 amino acids. CDR3 sequence reads: CASSKWDQPQHF. The DNA for the CDR3 is TGTGCCAGTAGTAAGTGGGATCAGCCCCAGCATTTT.

V is TRBV20-1 and J is TRBJ2-5; 8 bases map to TRBD1. J gave up 10 bases and V 4 bases, and 17 bases lay outside the gene matches. Germline lookup yields CDR1 DFQATT and CDR2 SNEGSKA (reference sequence). CDR3 length equals 15 residues. The CDR3 coding sequence is TGCAGTGCTATTTCTCGAGGGACAGGCCCTTCGGGCCAGTACTTC. It specifies CSAISRGTGPSGQYF.

The rearrangement uses TRBV6-1 and TRBJ1-5; TRBD1 agrees at 9 bases. CDR1 is MNHNS and CDR2 is SASEGT in the germline V gene. The V and J ends lost 6 bases and 5 bases, in that order; junction bases with no gene match: 8. The CDR3 sequence is 15 residues long. The CDR3 DNA sequence: TGTGCCAGCAGAAAAGCCCGGGACAGGGATCAGCCCCAGCATTTT. This encodes CASRKARDRDQPQHF.

This clonotype came up a few times. This sequence joins TRBV7-8 and TRBJ2-2, with D uncertain. V was shortened by 8 bases and J by 6 bases, with 10 bases between the two germline ends. The germline V gene has CDR1 SGHVS and CDR2 FQNEAQ. This CDR3 is built from 12 residues. CDR3: CASGKIPGELFF. Written as DNA, the CDR3 is TGTGCCAGCGGGAAAATTCCCGGGGAGCTGTTTTTT.

This clonotype was detected many times. The CDR3 loop reads CASRFGQGEYNEQFF. Here the CDR3 DNA reads TGTGCCAGCAGATTCGGACAGGGGGAGTACAATGAGCAGTTCTTC. The V gene is TRBV12-3 or TRBV12-4, the J gene TRBJ2-1, with 10 bases lining up with TRBD1. The CDR3 has 15 amino acids. The V segment lost 6 bases and the J segment 4 bases; nucleotides outside the gene matches: 6.

For the CDR3, the DNA is TGTGCCAGCGTAAAAACGGCGCGGCGTCAAGAGACCCAGTACTTC. Translated: CASVKTARRQETQYF. The rearrangement links TRBV6-1 to TRBJ2-5; D gene ambiguous. V dropped 8 bases and J dropped 2 bases, with 18 bases sitting between them. Germline loops: CDR1 MNHNS, CDR2 SASEGT. CDR3 length equals 15 residues.

This clonotype was seen once. The rearrangement uses TRBV7-9 and TRBJ2-7; the match to TRBD1 covers 8 bases. The CDR3 contains 16 residues. In germline, CDR1 is SEHNR, CDR2 FQNEAQ (reference sequence). V lost 2 bases and J lost 2; bases outside the gene matches: 8. CDR3 coding DNA: TGTGCCAGCAGCTTATCTGGGACAGGATTTACCTACGAGCAGTACTTC. Residues: CASSLSGTGFTYEQYF.

This clonotype was detected only a few times. J is TRBJ2-5 and V is TRBV4-3; 7 positions agree with TRBD1. The trim removed 4 bases at V and 2 bases at J, leaving 4 bases unmatched. This CDR3 is built from 14 residues. Germline V gene data show CDR1 as LGHNA and CDR2 as YSLEER. CDR3: CASSPQGQQETQYF. CDR3 nucleotides: TGCGCCAGCAGCCCGCAGGGACAGCAAGAGACCCAGTACTTC.

This clonotype was seen a few times. The V and J genes are TRBV3-1 and TRBJ2-1; D perhaps matches TRBD2 (6 bases). Germline-derived CDR1 and CDR2 are LGHDT and YNNKEL (reference sequence). V was cut by 1 base and J by 10 bases, with 8 bases left in between. The length of the CDR3 is 12 residues. CDR3 coding DNA: TGTGCCAGCAGCCAAGGGGGGAGGGAGCAGTTCTTC. This sequence encodes CASSQGGREQFF.

The chain has TRBV15 and TRBJ2-6, with D possibly called TRBD1 or TRBD2 (6 bases each). V was shortened by 1 base and J by 1 base, with 26 bases between the two germline ends. Germline loops: CDR1 LNHNV, CDR2 YYDKDF (reference sequence). This CDR3 contains 22 residues. The CDR3 protein is CATSRGGGRGFLYPSGANVLTF. The CDR3 coding sequence is TGTGCCACCAGCAGAGGTGGGGGGCGCGGGTTCCTTTATCCTTCTGGGGCCAACGTCCTGACTTTC.

The gene calls are TRBV20-1 and TRBJ2-7; D gene ambiguous. Germline V gives CDR1 DFQATT, CDR2 SNEGSKA (reference sequence). The V gene lost 6 bases and the J gene lost 5 bases, with 11 bases spanning the gap. The CDR3 contains 11 residues. CDR3 DNA: TGCAGTGCGAAAAACCCCAACGAGCAGTACTTC. This codes for CSAKNPNEQYF.

This clonotype was observed a few times. The chain recombines TRBV28 with TRBJ2-7, with 9 positions matching TRBD1. From germline, CDR1 is MDHEN and CDR2 SYDVKM. V lost 3 bases, J lost 5 bases, and 8 bases stayed unmatched. CDR3 size: 15 residues. CDR3 coding DNA: TGTGCCAGCAGTTTGATGAGGGGACAGGGCCACGAGCAGTACTTC. It codes for CASSLMRGQGHEQYF.

This clonotype appeared a few times. This chain uses TRBV20-1 with TRBJ2-4, with 9 bases matching TRBD2. The CDR3 length is 16 residues. V dropped 4 bases and J dropped 1; count of bases not matched to a gene: 8. CDR1 DFQATT and CDR2 SNEGSKA come from the germline V gene (reference sequence). The CDR3 sequence is CSAMRGTSFAKNIQYF. The DNA of the CDR3 is TGCAGTGCTATGAGAGGGACTAGCTTCGCCAAAAACATTCAGTACTTC.

The chain has TRBV27 and TRBJ2-7; 12 nucleotides align to TRBD2. Trimming at V came to 6 bases and at J to 5 bases, leaving 8 bases not matched to a gene. The CDR3 totals 15 residues. Germline CDR1 reads MNHEY; CDR2 reads SMNVEV (reference sequence). CDR3 protein: CASRGLAGLGDEQYF. The CDR3 region has the DNA TGTGCCAGCAGAGGACTAGCGGGGCTGGGGGACGAGCAGTACTTC.

V is TRBV4-2 and J is TRBJ2-5; D perhaps matches TRBD2 (5 bases). In germline, CDR1 is LGHNA, CDR2 YNFKEQ. V shed 4 bases and J shed 5 bases, with 20 bases lying between them. CDR3 size: 16 residues. Here the CDR3 DNA reads TGTGCCAGCAGCCCCCACCCCCTAGCTGGCGGGGAGACCCAGTACTTC. Translation: CASSPHPLAGGETQYF.

This clonotype was seen only a few times. The chain has TRBV20-1 and TRBJ1-1; D may be TRBD1 (5 bases). Germline loops: CDR1 DFQATT, CDR2 SNEGSKA (reference sequence). V lost 5 bases to trimming and J lost 1 base, with 14 bases between them. The CDR3 totals 14 residues. CDR3 DNA: TGCAGTGCTCCGGGGGGAACGGGGAACACTGAAGCTTTCTTT. Translation gives CSAPGGTGNTEAFF.

The chain joins TRBV7-2 to TRBJ2-2, with D unresolved. V lost 4 bases and J 8 bases, leaving 20 bases between the germline ends. CDR3 length: 16 amino acids. Germline V CDR1 and CDR2: SGHTA, FQGNSA. CDR3 sequence (DNA): TGTGCCAGCAGCTCCCCCCTGAAAGCAGAGACGGGGGAGCTGTTTTTT. Its translation is CASSSPLKAETGELFF.

This chain links TRBV6-5 with TRBJ2-3, with a tentative D call TRBD1 (5 bases). Trimming left V 2 bases short and J 0 bases short, with 12 bases between. There are 16 residues in the CDR3. The germline gives CDR1 MNHEY, CDR2 SVGAGI. CDR3 DNA: TGTGCCAGCAGTTACGGGGCAGTTACTAGCACAGATACGCAGTATTTT. It specifies CASSYGAVTSTDTQYF.